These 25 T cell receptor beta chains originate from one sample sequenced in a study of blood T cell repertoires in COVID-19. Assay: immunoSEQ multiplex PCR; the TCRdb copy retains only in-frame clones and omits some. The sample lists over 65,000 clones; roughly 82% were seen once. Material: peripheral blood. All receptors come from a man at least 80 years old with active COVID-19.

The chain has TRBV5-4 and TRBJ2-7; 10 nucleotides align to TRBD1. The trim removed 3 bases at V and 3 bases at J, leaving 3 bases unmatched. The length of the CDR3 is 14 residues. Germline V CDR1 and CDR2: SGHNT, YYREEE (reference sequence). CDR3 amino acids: CASSSGTGVYEQYF. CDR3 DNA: TGTGCCAGCAGCTCCGGGACAGGGGTCTACGAGCAGTACTTC.

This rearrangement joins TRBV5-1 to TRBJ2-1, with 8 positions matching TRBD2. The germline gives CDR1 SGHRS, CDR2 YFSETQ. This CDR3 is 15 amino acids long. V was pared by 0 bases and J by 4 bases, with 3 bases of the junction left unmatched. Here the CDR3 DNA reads TGCGCCAGCAGCTTGGGAGCGGGGGCGTACAATGAGCAGTTCTTC. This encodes CASSLGAGAYNEQFF.

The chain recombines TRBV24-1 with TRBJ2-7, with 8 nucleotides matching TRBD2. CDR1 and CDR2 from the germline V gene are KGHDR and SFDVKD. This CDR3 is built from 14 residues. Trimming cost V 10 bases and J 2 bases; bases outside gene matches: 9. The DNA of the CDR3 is TGTGCCACTGGCGCGCGGGGGGCTCCCTACGAGCAGTACTTC. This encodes CATGARGAPYEQYF.

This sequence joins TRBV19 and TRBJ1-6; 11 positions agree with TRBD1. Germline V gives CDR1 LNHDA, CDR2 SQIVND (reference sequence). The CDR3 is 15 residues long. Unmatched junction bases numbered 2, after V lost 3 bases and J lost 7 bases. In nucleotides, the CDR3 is TGTGCCAGTAGTATGGGGACAGGGGGAAATTCACCCCTCCACTTT. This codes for CASSMGTGGNSPLHF.

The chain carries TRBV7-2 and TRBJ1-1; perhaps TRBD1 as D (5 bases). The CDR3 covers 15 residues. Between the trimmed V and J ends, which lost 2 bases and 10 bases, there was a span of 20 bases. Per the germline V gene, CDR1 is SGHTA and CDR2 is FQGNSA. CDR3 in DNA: TGTGCCAGCAGCTTATCGCAGGGAACTCCCCTCCGAGCTTTCTTT. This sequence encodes CASSLSQGTPLRAFF.

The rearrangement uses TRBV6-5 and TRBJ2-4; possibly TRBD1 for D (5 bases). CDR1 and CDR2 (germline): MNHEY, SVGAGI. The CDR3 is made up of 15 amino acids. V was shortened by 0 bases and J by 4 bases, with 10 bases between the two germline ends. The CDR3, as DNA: TGTGCCAGCAGTTACTCGAGTAGACAGAAAAACATTCAGTACTTC. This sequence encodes CASSYSSRQKNIQYF.

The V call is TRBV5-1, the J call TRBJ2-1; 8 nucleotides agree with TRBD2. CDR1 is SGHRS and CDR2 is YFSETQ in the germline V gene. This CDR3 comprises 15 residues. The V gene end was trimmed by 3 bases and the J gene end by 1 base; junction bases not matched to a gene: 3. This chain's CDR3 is CASSSGGMSYNEQFF. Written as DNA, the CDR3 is TGCGCCAGCAGCTCGGGGGGGATGTCCTACAATGAGCAGTTCTTC.

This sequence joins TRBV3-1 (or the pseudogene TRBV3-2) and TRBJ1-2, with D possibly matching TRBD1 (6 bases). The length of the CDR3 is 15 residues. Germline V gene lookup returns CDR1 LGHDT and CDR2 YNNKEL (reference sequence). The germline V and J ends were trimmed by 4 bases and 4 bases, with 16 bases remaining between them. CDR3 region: CASSPHRVTFYGYTF. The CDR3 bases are TGTGCCAGCAGCCCCCACAGGGTAACTTTCTATGGCTACACCTTC.

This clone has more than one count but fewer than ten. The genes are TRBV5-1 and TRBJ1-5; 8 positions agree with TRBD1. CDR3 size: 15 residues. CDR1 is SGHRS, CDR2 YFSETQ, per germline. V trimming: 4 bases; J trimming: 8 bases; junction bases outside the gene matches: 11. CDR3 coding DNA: TGCGCCAGCAGCCGTAATTCAGGGGGCACGGAGCCCCAGCATTTT. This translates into CASSRNSGGTEPQHF. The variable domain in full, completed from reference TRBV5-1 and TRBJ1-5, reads KAGVTQTPRYLIKTRGQQVTLSCSPISGHRSVSWYQQTPGQGLQFLFEYFSETQRNKGNFPGRFSGRQFSNSRSEMNVSTLELGDSALYLCASSRNSGGTEPQHFGDGTRLSIL.

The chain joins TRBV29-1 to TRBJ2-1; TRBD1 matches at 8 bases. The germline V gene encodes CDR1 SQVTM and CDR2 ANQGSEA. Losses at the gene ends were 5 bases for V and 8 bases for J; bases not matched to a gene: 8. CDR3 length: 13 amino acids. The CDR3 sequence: CSVWQGAMDEQFF. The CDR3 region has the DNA TGCAGCGTTTGGCAGGGGGCAATGGATGAGCAGTTCTTC.

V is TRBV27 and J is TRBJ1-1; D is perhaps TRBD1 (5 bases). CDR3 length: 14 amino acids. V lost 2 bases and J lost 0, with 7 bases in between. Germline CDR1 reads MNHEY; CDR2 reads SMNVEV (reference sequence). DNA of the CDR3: TGTGCCAGCAGTTTACGGGGGTTGAACACTGAAGCTTTCTTT. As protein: CASSLRGLNTEAFF.

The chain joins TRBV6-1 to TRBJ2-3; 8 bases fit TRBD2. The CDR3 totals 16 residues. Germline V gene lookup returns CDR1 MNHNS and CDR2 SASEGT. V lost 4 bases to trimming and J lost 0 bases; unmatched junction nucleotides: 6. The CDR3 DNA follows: TGTGCCAGCAGTGTCGGTAGCGGGGTTAGCACAGATACGCAGTATTTT. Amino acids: CASSVGSGVSTDTQYF.

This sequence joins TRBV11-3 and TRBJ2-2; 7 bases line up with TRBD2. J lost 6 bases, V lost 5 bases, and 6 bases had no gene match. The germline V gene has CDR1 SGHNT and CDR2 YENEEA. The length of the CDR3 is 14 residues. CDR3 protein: CASSPSGIAGELFF. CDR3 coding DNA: TGTGCCAGCAGCCCAAGCGGGATTGCCGGGGAGCTGTTTTTT.

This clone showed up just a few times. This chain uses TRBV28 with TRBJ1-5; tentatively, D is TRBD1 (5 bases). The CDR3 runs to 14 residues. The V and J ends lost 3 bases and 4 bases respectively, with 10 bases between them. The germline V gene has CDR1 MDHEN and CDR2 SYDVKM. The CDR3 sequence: CASSLRQGNQPQHF. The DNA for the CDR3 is TGTGCCAGCAGTTTGAGGCAGGGAAATCAGCCCCAGCATTTT.

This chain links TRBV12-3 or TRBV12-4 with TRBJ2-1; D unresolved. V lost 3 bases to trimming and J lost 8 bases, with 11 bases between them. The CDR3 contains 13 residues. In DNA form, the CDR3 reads TGTGCCAGCAGTTTCCCAGGTTTCGATGAGCAGTTCTTC. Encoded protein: CASSFPGFDEQFF.

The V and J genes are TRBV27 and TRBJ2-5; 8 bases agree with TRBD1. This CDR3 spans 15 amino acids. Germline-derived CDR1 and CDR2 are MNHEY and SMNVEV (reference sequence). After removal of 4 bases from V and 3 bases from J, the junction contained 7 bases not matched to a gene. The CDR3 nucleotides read TGTGCCAGCAGTTCACAGGGGGGTTGGGAAGAGACCCAGTACTTC. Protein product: CASSSQGGWEETQYF.

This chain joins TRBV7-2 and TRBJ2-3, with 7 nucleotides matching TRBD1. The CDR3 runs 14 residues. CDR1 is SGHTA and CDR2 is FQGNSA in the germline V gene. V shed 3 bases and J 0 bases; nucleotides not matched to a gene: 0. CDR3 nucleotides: TGTGCCAGCAGCTTGGGACAGAGCACAGATACGCAGTATTTT. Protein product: CASSLGQSTDTQYF.

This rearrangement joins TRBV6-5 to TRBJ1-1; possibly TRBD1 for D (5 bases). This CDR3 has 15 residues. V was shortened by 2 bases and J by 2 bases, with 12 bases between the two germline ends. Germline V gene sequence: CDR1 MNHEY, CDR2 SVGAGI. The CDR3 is CASSYEQGGNTEAFF. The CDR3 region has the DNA TGTGCCAGCAGTTACGAGCAGGGCGGAAACACTGAAGCTTTCTTT.

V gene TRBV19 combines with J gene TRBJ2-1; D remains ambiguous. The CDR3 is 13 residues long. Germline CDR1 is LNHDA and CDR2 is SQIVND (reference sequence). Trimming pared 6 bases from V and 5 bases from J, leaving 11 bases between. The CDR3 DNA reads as TGTGCCAGTAGCCGACTGGAAAACAATGAGCAGTTCTTC. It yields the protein CASSRLENNEQFF.

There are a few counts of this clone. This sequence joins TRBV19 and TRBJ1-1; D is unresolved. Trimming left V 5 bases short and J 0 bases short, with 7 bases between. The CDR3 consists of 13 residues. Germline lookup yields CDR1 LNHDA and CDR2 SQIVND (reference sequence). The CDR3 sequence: CASSVQMNTEAFF. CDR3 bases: TGTGCCAGTAGTGTACAAATGAACACTGAAGCTTTCTTT.

The CDR3 loop reads CASRYRLASEQFF. For the CDR3, the DNA is TGTGCCAGCAGATATAGACTAGCGAGTGAGCAGTTCTTC. The chain couples TRBV14 to TRBJ2-1, with 8 bases that match TRBD2. Germline values: CDR1 SGHDN, CDR2 FVKESK. V dropped 6 bases and J dropped 9; count of bases not matched to a gene: 7. The length of the CDR3 is 13 residues.

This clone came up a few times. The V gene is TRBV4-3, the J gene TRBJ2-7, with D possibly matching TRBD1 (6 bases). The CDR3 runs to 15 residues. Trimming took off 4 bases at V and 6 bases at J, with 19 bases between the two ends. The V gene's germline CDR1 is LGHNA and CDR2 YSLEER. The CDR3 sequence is CASSPDRDIMGEQYF. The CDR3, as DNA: TGCGCCAGCAGCCCGGACCGGGACATAATGGGCGAGCAGTACTTC.

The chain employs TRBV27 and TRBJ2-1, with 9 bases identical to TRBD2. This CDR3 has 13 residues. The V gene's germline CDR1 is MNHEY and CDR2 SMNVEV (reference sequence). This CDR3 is CVTAAGGLNEQFF. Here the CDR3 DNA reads TGTGTCACTGCGGCGGGGGGGCTCAATGAGCAGTTCTTC.

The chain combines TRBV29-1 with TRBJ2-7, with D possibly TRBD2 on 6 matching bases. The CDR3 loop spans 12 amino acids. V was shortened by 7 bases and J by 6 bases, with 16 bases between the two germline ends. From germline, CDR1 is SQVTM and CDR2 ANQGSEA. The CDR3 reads CSAATAGSEQYF. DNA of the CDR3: TGCAGCGCCGCAACAGCGGGCTCCGAGCAGTACTTC.

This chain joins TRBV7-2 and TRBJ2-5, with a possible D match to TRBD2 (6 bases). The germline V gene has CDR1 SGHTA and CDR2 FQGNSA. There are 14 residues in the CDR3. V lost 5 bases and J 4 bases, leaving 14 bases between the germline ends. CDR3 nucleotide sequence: TGTGCCAGCAGCCCCAGGGTGGGGGGAGAGACCCAGTACTTC. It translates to CASSPRVGGETQYF.